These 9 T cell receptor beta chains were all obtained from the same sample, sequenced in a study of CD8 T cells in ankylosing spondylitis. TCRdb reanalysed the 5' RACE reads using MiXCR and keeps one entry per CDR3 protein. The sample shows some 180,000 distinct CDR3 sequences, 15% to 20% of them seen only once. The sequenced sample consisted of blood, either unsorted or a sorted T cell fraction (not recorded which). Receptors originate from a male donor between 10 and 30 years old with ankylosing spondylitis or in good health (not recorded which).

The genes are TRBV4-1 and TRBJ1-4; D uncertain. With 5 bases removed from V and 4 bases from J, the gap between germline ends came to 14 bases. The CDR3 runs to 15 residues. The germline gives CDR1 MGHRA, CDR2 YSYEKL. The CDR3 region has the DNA TGCGCCAGCAGCAAAGGAGGGCTGGGTAATGAAAAACTGTTTTTT. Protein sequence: CASSKGGLGNEKLFF.

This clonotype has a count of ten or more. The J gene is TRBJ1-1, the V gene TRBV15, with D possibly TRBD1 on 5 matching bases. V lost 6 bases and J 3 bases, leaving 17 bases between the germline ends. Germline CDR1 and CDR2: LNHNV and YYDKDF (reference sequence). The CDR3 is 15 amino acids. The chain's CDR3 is CATRRGRQGYTEAFF. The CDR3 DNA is TGTGCCACCAGGAGGGGTAGGCAGGGATACACTGAAGCTTTCTTT. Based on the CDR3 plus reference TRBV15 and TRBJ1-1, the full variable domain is DAMVIQNPRYQVTQFGKPVTLSCSQTLNHNVMYWYQQKSSQAPKLLFHYYDKDFNNEADTPDNFQSRRPNTSFCFLDIRSPGLGDTAMYLCATRRGRQGYTEAFFGQGTRLTVV.

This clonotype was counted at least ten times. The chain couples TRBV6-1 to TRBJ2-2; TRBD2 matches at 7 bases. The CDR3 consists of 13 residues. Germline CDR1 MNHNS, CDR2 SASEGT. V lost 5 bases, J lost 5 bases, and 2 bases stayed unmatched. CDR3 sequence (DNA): TGTGCCAGCAGTATTAGCGGGACCGGGGAGCTGTTTTTT. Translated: CASSISGTGELFF.

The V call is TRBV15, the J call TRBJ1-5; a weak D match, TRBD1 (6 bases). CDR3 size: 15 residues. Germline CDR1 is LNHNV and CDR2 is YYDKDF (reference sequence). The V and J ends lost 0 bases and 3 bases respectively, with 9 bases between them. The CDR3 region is CATSRDRGANQPQHF. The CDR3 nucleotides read TGTGCCACCAGCAGAGATCGGGGGGCCAATCAGCCCCAGCATTTT.

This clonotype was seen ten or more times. The CDR3: CASSLRGDSPEAFF. The CDR3 bases are TGTGCCAGCAGCTTGCGAGGGGACAGCCCTGAAGCTTTCTTT. This sequence joins TRBV5-5 and TRBJ1-1, with 7 bases that match TRBD1. The V gene's germline CDR1 is SGHKS and CDR2 YYEKEE (reference sequence). This CDR3 region has 14 residues. V gave up 1 base and J gave up 6 bases; unmatched junction bases: 6.

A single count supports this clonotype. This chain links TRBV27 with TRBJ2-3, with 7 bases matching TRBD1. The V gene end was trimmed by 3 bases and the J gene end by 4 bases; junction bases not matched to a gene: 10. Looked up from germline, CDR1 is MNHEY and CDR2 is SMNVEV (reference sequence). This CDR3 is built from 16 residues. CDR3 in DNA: TGTGCCAGCAGTTTGCTAAGACAGGGTGGACCAGATACGCAGTATTTT. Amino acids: CASSLLRQGGPDTQYF.

As DNA, the CDR3 is TGCGCCAGCAGCATTACAGAGGACACTGAAGCTTTCTTT. This sequence encodes CASSITEDTEAFF. The chain carries TRBV5-1 and TRBJ1-1; D ambiguous. The V end was cut by 4 bases, the J end by 3 bases, with 10 bases between. Germline lookup yields CDR1 SGHRS and CDR2 YFSETQ. This CDR3 is built from 13 residues.

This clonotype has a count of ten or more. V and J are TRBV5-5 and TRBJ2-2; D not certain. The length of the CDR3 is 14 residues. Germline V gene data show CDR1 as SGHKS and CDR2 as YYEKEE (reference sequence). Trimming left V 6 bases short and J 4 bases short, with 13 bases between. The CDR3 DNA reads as TGTGCCAGCACCCTCCAGGCGTCCACCGGGGAGCTGTTTTTT. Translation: CASTLQASTGELFF.

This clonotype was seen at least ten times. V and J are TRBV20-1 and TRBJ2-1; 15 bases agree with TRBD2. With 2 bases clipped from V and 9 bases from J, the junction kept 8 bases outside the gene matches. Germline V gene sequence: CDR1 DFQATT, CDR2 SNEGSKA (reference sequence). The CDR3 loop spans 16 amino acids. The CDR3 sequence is CSARLGLAGGPVEQFF. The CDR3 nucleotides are TGCAGTGCTAGACTCGGACTAGCGGGAGGGCCGGTTGAGCAGTTCTTC.